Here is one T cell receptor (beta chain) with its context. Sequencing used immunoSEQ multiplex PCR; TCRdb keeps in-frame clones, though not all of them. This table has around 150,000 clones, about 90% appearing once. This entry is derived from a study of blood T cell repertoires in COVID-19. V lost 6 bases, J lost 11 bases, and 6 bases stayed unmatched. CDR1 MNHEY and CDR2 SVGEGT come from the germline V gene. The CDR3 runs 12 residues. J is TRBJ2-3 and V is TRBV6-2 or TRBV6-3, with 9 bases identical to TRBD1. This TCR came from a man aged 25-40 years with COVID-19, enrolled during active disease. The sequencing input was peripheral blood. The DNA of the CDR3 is TGTGCCAGCAGCCTACAGGGGGCCAAGCAGTATTTT. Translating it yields CASSLQGAKQYF.